Listed below are T cell receptor beta chains from one sample, sequenced in a study of identical twins. TCRdb re-called the 5' RACE reads through MiXCR, storing one row per CDR3 protein. The table shows 260,000 or so distinct CDR3 sequences, with approximately 8% occurring only once. These data also featured in a second study, about yellow fever vaccine responses in identical twins.

Material: CD8+ T cells sorted from blood. The receptor source for this set is a woman younger than 30 in good health. CDR3s include the opening cysteine and the closing phenylalanine or tryptophan. A D gene is named only where the DNA matches it firmly. Clone size is not always given. Where it is, it says once, few, many or a class for expanded clones.

>TRBV20-1|TRBJ1-4|many|TRBD1
TGCAGTGCCCCTTTTGGGGACACCGGGACAGGGTCTGAACTGTTTTTT
CSAPFGDTGTGSELFF
>TRBV5-5|TRBJ2-1|many|TRBD2
TGTGCCAGCAGCTTGGGACTAGCGGGAGGTAACAATGAGCAGTTCTTC
CASSLGLAGGNNEQFF
>TRBV6-5|TRBJ2-4|.|TRBD2
TGTGCCAGCAGTGGGGGGGAAAACATTCAGTACTTC
CASSGGENIQYF
>TRBV10-1|TRBJ2-2|few|.
TGCGCCAGCATGGCAGACACCGGGGAGCTGTTTTTT
CASMADTGELFF
>TRBV28|TRBJ2-7|few|TRBD1
TGTGCCAGCAGTCCTACAGGGGGCGGCGAGCAGTACTTC
CASSPTGGGEQYF
>TRBV29-1|TRBJ2-7|many|TRBD2
TGCAGCGTTACGGGAGGGAGGGTCTCCTACGAGCAGTACTTC
CSVTGGRVSYEQYF
>TRBV29-1|TRBJ1-1|few|.
TGCAGCGACGGAAGGGGAAACACTGAAGCTTTCTTT
CSDGRGNTEAFF
>TRBV12-3/TRBV12-4|TRBJ2-1|.|.
TGTGCCAGCAGTTTGACCTTGGCCTACAATGAGCAGTTCTTC
CASSLTLAYNEQFF
>TRBV6-1|TRBJ2-5|.|TRBD1
TGTGCCAGCAGTGCCCCGGACAGGGGACGGCCGACCCAGTACTTC
CASSAPDRGRPTQYF
>TRBV7-9|TRBJ2-1|many|.
TGTGCCAGCAGCTTACGGGCGAGCAATGAGCAGTTCTTC
CASSLRASNEQFF
>TRBV12-3/TRBV12-4|TRBJ1-2|many|.
TGTGCCAGCAGTTTTGCAACGCCCGGCTATGGCTACACCTTC
CASSFATPGYGYTF
>TRBV12-3/TRBV12-4|TRBJ1-6|many|TRBD1
TGTGCCAGCAGTGGGGGATGGGACAGGGAAACAAATTCACCCCTCCACTTT
CASSGGWDRETNSPLHF
>TRBV4-2|TRBJ2-7|.|TRBD1
TGTGCCAGCAGCCAAGAAAACACGGGACAGGGGTCCGCCTACGAGCAGTACTTC
CASSQENTGQGSAYEQYF
>TRBV3-1|TRBJ2-3|.|.
TGTGCCAGCAGCCAAGAACGGGTCACAGATACGCAGTATTTT
CASSQERVTDTQYF
>TRBV20-1|TRBJ2-3|few|TRBD2
TGCAGTGCCCTAGCGGGTTCCACAGATACGCAGTATTTT
CSALAGSTDTQYF
>TRBV12-3/TRBV12-4|TRBJ2-2|few|.
TGTGCCAGCAGGAACGGCGGGGAGCTGTTTTTT
CASRNGGELFF
>TRBV2|TRBJ2-1|many|.
TGTGCCAGCAGTGATGGAGTCTACAATGAGCAGTTCTTC
CASSDGVYNEQFF
>TRBV4-1|TRBJ2-4|.|TRBD2
TGCGCCAGCAGCCAAGAGGCGACCGGGACTAGCCTGTGGGGGGGAGACATTCAGTACTTC
CASSQEATGTSLWGGDIQYF
>TRBV28|TRBJ2-3|many|TRBD1
TGTGCCAGCACCCATGGACAGGGGGCTACAGATACGCAGTATTTT
CASTHGQGATDTQYF
>TRBV9|TRBJ1-1|many|.
TGTGCCAGCAGCGTCCCAGGGGACACTGAAGCTTTCTTT
CASSVPGDTEAFF
>TRBV14|TRBJ2-7|few|.
TGTGCCAGCAGCCAAGATGTGCGGAGCTACTACGAGCAGTACTTC
CASSQDVRSYYEQYF
>TRBV29-1|TRBJ2-2|many|.
TGCAGCGTTGAGGAGGGGGGCGCGAACACCGGGGAGCTGTTTTTT
CSVEEGGANTGELFF
>TRBV25-1|TRBJ1-1|few|.
TGTGCCAGCACCCTCGGGAACACTGAAGCTTTCTTT
CASTLGNTEAFF
>TRBV7-8|TRBJ2-6|.|.
TGTGCCAGCAGCTTTGGGTCATTGGGATCTGGGGCCAACGTCCTGACTTTC
CASSFGSLGSGANVLTF
>TRBV6-1|TRBJ1-2|few|.
TGTGCCAGCAGTGAAAGAACAAGCTATGGCTACACCTTC
CASSERTSYGYTF
>TRBV3-1|TRBJ2-7|few|TRBD2
TGTGCCAGCAGCCAAGATCCGACTAGCGGGACCCACGAGCAGTACTTC
CASSQDPTSGTHEQYF
>TRBV7-9|TRBJ1-1|many|.
TGTGCCAGCAGCACTCAGAACACTGAAGCTTTCTTT
CASSTQNTEAFF
>TRBV28|TRBJ2-1|many|.
TGTGCCAGCAGTTTAGGGCACAGTTCTCCGTTCTTC
CASSLGHSSPFF
>TRBV11-2|TRBJ2-3|few|TRBD1
TGTGCCAGCAGCTTTGAAGAGGCGGACAGGGTTGGCACAGATACGCAGTATTTT
CASSFEEADRVGTDTQYF
>TRBV28|TRBJ2-5|.|TRBD2
TGTGCCAGCAGCCCCGGGACTAGCGCTCAAGAGACCCAGTACTTC
CASSPGTSAQETQYF
>TRBV7-9|TRBJ2-1|few|TRBD2
TGTGCCAGCGTCACGCCGGGGGAGGGCCTTGGGAATGAGCAGTTCTTC
CASVTPGEGLGNEQFF
>TRBV29-1|TRBJ2-1|few|TRBD2
TGCAGCGCCCCCCGGGGGGACTCCTACAATGAGCAGTTCTTC
CSAPRGDSYNEQFF
>TRBV21-1|TRBJ2-7|few|.
TGTGCCAGCAGCGCCCCGGGACAGGGTTTTTCCTACGAGCAGTACTTC
CASSAPGQGFSYEQYF
>TRBV2|TRBJ1-4|.|.
TGTGCCAGCAGTGGCGCGACTAATGAAAAACTGTTTTTT
CASSGATNEKLFF
>TRBV12-3/TRBV12-4|TRBJ1-5|many|.
TGTGCCAGCAGTCTAGGGTGGCAGCCCCAGCATTTT
CASSLGWQPQHF
>TRBV5-1|TRBJ2-7|.|.
TGCGCCAGCAGCTTGTCGCGGGAAGGCACCTACGAGCAGTACTTC
CASSLSREGTYEQYF
>TRBV12-3/TRBV12-4|TRBJ2-2|.|TRBD2
TGTGCCAGCAGCCTAAACAGGCGGGGGGCCGGGGAGCTGTTTTTT
CASSLNRRGAGELFF
>TRBV2|TRBJ1-2|.|.
TGTGCCAGCAGTGAAACCGGGGTTAAAGGCTACACCTTC
CASSETGVKGYTF
>TRBV28|TRBJ1-1|many|.
TGTGCCAGCAGTTTCGGGGGTTGGACTGAAGCTTTCTTT
CASSFGGWTEAFF
>TRBV28|TRBJ1-5|many|.
TGTGCCAGCACCCGACAGGGCAATCAGCCCCAGCATTTT
CASTRQGNQPQHF
>TRBV5-1|TRBJ2-1|many|TRBD2
TGCGCCAGCAGCTCCCTTTCCCCGGGACTAGCGTACAATGAGCAGTTCTTC
CASSSLSPGLAYNEQFF
>TRBV7-9|TRBJ1-1|many|.
TGTGCCAGCAGCTTAGGCAGGGCAGGCACTGAAGCTTTCTTT
CASSLGRAGTEAFF
>TRBV7-6|TRBJ2-5|many|.
TGTGCCAGCAGCACCGGGACAACGTACCAAGAGACCCAGTACTTC
CASSTGTTYQETQYF
>TRBV28|TRBJ2-1|many|.
TGTGCCAGCAGTTTAGCGGTCTACAATGAGCAGTTCTTC
CASSLAVYNEQFF
>TRBV29-1|TRBJ2-1|many|.
TGCAGCGTTGAAAGCAGGGACGATGAGCAGTTCTTC
CSVESRDDEQFF
>TRBV6-5|TRBJ1-5|few|TRBD1
TGTGCCAGCAGTTTCCACAGGGGTAGGGATCAGCCCCAGCATTTT
CASSFHRGRDQPQHF
>TRBV4-2|TRBJ2-7|.|.
TGTGCCAGCAGCCCAGGGCTCGTCTCCTACGAGCAGTACTTC
CASSPGLVSYEQYF
>TRBV7-9|TRBJ2-2|.|TRBD2
TGTGCCAGCAGCGTTAGCGGGGGGGCGATCACCGGGGAGCTGTTTTTT
CASSVSGGAITGELFF
>TRBV28|TRBJ1-3|.|.
TGTGCCAGCAGCGATAGCTGGAACACCATATATTTT
CASSDSWNTIYF
>TRBV5-1|TRBJ2-3|few|.
TGCGCCAGCAGCTTCAGGGGGGAGGGCACAGATACGCAGTATTTT
CASSFRGEGTDTQYF
>TRBV15|TRBJ2-1|few|.
TGTGCCACCAGCAGAGATAGGATTGGGAGGTCCTACAATGAGCAGTTCTTC
CATSRDRIGRSYNEQFF
>TRBV2|TRBJ2-1|few|.
TGTGCCGGTACAATCAGATCAATGGTAAATGAGCAGTTCTTC
CAGTIRSMVNEQFF
>TRBV29-1|TRBJ2-3|many|.
TGCAGCGTTGATCCGGGAAGGAGCACAGATACGCAGTATTTT
CSVDPGRSTDTQYF